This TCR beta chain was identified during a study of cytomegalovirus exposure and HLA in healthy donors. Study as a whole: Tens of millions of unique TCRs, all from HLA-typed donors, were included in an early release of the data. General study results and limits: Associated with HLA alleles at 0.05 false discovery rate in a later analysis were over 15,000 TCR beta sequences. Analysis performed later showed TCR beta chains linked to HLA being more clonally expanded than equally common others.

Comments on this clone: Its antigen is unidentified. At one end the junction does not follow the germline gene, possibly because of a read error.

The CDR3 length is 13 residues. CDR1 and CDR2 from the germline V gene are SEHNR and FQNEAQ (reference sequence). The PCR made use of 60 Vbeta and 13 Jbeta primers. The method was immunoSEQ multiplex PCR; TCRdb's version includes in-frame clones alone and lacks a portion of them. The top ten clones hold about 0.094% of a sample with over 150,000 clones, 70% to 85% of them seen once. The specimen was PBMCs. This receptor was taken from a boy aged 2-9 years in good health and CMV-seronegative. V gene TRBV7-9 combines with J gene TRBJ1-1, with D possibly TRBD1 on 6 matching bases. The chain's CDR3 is CSSSLGGGTEAFF. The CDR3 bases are TGTTCCAGCAGCTTAGGGGGGGGAACTGAAGCTTTCTTT.